This T cell receptor beta chain was captured in a study of cytomegalovirus exposure and HLA in healthy donors. Study results and caveats: Specific recognition of CMV antigens was confirmed in vitro for a few chains (all CMV-associated). Cytomegalovirus-associated TCR beta chains were listed, numbering 150 to 200. Within an earlier analysis, most TCR beta V segments proved productive either about 90% or about 30% of the time.

On this clone itself: Antigen: not known.

In the PCR, 60 Vbeta and 13 Jbeta primers were used. Measured with immunoSEQ multiplex PCR; TCRdb has only the in-frame clones, and not every one. The sample includes roughly 130,000 clones, about 84% of them seen just once. This CDR3 spans 14 amino acids. V lost 7 bases to trimming and J lost 0 bases, with 11 bases between them. Germline assignment: CDR1 MNHEY and CDR2 SVGAGI. This TCR was sampled from a boy younger than 18 in good health and CMV-seronegative. The sequencing sample was made of PBMCs. This sequence joins TRBV6-5 and TRBJ2-3; D is unresolved. DNA of the CDR3: TGTGCCAGCACCTACCACCTTAGCACAGATACGCAGTATTTT. Translated: CASTYHLSTDTQYF.